The text below deals with one TCR beta chain. Its antigen remains unknown. This specimen comes from a study of glioma-infiltrating T cells after dendritic cell vaccination. Across the whole study: Glioblastoma patients came from Phase I and II dendritic cell vaccination trials. Study-wide findings and caveats: Longer survival after dendritic cell vaccination followed higher pretreatment TIL content.

From germline, CDR1 is SNHLY and CDR2 FYNNEI. CDR3 length: 13 amino acids. After removal of 8 bases from V and 0 bases from J, the junction contained 4 bases not matched to a gene. None of the glioblastoma patients had an isocitrate dehydrogenase mutation. Primers: 60 V beta forward and 13 J beta reverse. TCRdb's copy holds only in-frame clones and misses some; the assay was immunoSEQ multiplex PCR. Among more than 60,000 clones listed, about 81% were seen once. The V and J genes are TRBV2 and TRBJ2-7, with 7 positions matching TRBD1. This TCR was recovered from a human donor with glioblastoma. The sequencing here drew on blood, taken before dendritic cell vaccination. CDR3 DNA: TGTGCCAGCTGGGACAGTTTCTCCTACGAGCAGTACTTC. Translation: CASWDSFSYEQYF. Full variable domain (rest looked up from reference TRBV2 and TRBJ2-7): EPEVTQTPSHQVTQMGQEVILRCVPISNHLYFYWYRQILGQKVEFLVSFYNNEISEKSEIFDDQFSVERPDGSNFTLKIRSTKLEDSAMYFCASWDSFSYEQYFGPGTRLTVT.